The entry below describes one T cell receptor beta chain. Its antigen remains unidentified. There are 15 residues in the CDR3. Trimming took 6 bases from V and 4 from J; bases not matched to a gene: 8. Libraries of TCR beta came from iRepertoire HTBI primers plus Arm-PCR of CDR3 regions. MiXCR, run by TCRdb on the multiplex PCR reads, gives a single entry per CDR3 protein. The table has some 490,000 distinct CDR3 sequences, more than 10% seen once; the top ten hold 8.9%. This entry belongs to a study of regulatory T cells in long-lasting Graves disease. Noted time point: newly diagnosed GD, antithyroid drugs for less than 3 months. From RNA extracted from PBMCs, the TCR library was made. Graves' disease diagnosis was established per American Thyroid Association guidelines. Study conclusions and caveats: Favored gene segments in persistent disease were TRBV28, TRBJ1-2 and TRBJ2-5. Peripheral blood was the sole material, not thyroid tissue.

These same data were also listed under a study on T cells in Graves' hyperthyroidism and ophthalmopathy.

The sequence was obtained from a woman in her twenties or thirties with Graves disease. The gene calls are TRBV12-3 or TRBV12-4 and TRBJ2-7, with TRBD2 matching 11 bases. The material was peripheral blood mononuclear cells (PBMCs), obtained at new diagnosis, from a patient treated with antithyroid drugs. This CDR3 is CASSPSGRTLYEQYF. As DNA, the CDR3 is TGTGCCAGCAGCCCTAGCGGGAGGACTCTGTACGAGCAGTACTTC.